Included here is one T cell receptor beta chain sequence, with context. No antigen is known for it. PCR primers comprised 60 Vbeta and 13 Jbeta primers. Libraries were prepared by immunoSEQ multiplex PCR; TCRdb keeps only in-frame clonotypes and omits some of them. The sample lists under 150,000 clones, 79% occurring once. The CDR3 loop spans 15 amino acids. The V gene lost 4 bases and the J gene lost 8 bases, with 18 bases spanning the gap. CDR1 is SGHVS, CDR2 FQNEAQ, per germline. This entry is derived from a study of cytomegalovirus exposure and HLA in healthy donors. Notes on the study in general: V- and J-gene trimming of TCR beta was linked (in a later analysis) to a missense DCLRE1C variant. The authors enumerated under 200 TCR beta chains as linked to cytomegalovirus.

This sequence was found in a man younger than 45 in good health and CMV-seropositive. The chain links TRBV7-8 to TRBJ2-1; D not certain. The source material was PBMCs. CDR3 region: CASSSRRLSVDEQFF. The DNA of the CDR3 is TGTGCCAGCAGCTCGCGTCGACTTTCTGTGGATGAGCAGTTCTTC. Variable domain in full (rest from reference TRBV7-8 and TRBJ2-1): GAGVSQSPRYKVAKRGQDVALRCDPISGHVSLFWYQQALGQGPEFLTYFQNEAQLDKSGLPSDRFFAERPEGSVSTLKIQRTQQEDSAVYLCASSSRRLSVDEQFFGPGTRLTVL.